This T cell receptor (beta chain) originates from a study of T cell responses to AZD1222 COVID-19 vaccine. Trimming removed 3 bases from V and 0 bases from J, with 12 bases in between. In germline, CDR1 is KGHSH, CDR2 LQKENI. CDR3 length equals 16 residues. In the case of this clone: Antigen: not known.

TCRdb's copy holds only in-frame clones and misses some; the assay was immunoSEQ multiplex PCR. The data hold approximately 110,000 clones, with around 94% observed a single time. Study-level points and caveats: Sampling captured repertoires only after the peak T cell response. Reports indicate that nearly half of spike-specific TCRs are directed at unmutated variant regions. Donors were largely white British and mainly female; clonal diversity was possibly underestimated.

This receptor was obtained from an adult in good health. V usage is TRBV18 and J usage is TRBJ1-5; no definite D call. The source was peripheral blood, collected on day 0 of AZD1222 vaccination. DNA of the CDR3: TGTGCCAGCTCACCGGTTGGAGGATCTAGCAATCAGCCCCAGCATTTT. This sequence encodes CASSPVGGSSNQPQHF.